The 6 T cell receptor beta chains given below trace back to one sample, sequenced in a study of blood T cell repertoires in COVID-19. This table comes from immunoSEQ multiplex PCR, and its TCRdb copy is limited to in-frame clones, with some not included. Of about 94,000 clones in the sample, 78% are singletons; the top ten hold 6.3%. Sample: peripheral blood. The receptors stem from a man aged 65-85 years with COVID-19, enrolled during active disease.

V is TRBV24-1 and J is TRBJ1-2; D uncertain. CDR1 and CDR2 from the germline V gene are KGHDR and SFDVKD. The CDR3 sequence is 14 residues long. Deletions cut 0 bases from V and 0 bases from J, with 4 bases between. This CDR3 is CATSDLQTNYGYTF. DNA for the CDR3: TGTGCCACCAGTGATTTGCAGACTAACTATGGCTACACCTTC.

The V call is TRBV5-1, the J call TRBJ2-7; D not certain. The length of the CDR3 is 12 residues. The V end was cut by 0 bases, the J end by 4 bases, with 5 bases between. CDR1 SGHRS and CDR2 YFSETQ come from the germline V gene. The CDR3 protein is CASSLDRYEQYF. CDR3 nucleotides: TGCGCCAGCAGCTTGGACCGGTACGAGCAGTACTTC. The complete variable domain, with remaining parts taken from reference TRBV5-1 and TRBJ2-7, reads KAGVTQTPRYLIKTRGQQVTLSCSPISGHRSVSWYQQTPGQGLQFLFEYFSETQRNKGNFPGRFSGRQFSNSRSEMNVSTLELGDSALYLCASSLDRYEQYFGPGTRLTVT.

The chain is built from TRBV12-3 or TRBV12-4 and TRBJ1-2; TRBD1 matches at 7 bases. This CDR3 contains 13 residues. Trimming took 5 bases from V and 7 from J; bases not matched to a gene: 7. CDR3 in amino acids: CASSRQGPGGYTF. CDR3 DNA: TGTGCCAGCAGTCGACAGGGACCTGGTGGCTACACCTTC.

The V call is TRBV5-6, the J call TRBJ1-1; 8 bases are shared with TRBD1. Germline trimming cut 3 bases from V and 4 bases from J; bases unmatched to any gene: 2. Germline V lookup: CDR1 SGHDT, CDR2 YYEEEE. The CDR3 is 13 residues long. CDR3 loop: CASSSTGGTEAFF. CDR3 in DNA: TGTGCCAGCAGCTCAACAGGGGGCACTGAAGCTTTCTTT.

This clone was found a few times. The rearrangement joins TRBV28 to TRBJ2-3; 9 bases fit TRBD2. CDR3 size: 15 residues. Unmatched junction bases numbered 4, after V lost 2 bases and J lost 4 bases. CDR1 and CDR2 (germline): MDHEN, SYDVKM. The CDR3 loop reads CASSLVSGSPDTQYF. The CDR3 region has the DNA TGTGCCAGCAGTTTAGTTAGCGGGAGCCCAGATACGCAGTATTTT.

CDR3 nucleotide sequence: TGTGCCAGCAGTTCTCTCGGACAGTCTCTCTATGGCTACACCTTC. Translating gives CASSSLGQSLYGYTF. This chain joins TRBV27 and TRBJ1-2, with D perhaps TRBD1 (6 bases). V was shortened by 4 bases and J by 4 bases, with 16 bases between the two germline ends. Germline V gene sequence: CDR1 MNHEY, CDR2 SMNVEV (reference sequence). The CDR3 is made up of 15 amino acids.